Listed below are T cell receptor beta chains from one sample, sequenced in a study of sequential checkpoint blockade in melanoma. Sequenced by immunoSEQ multiplex PCR; TCRdb stores in-frame clones only, minus some. The sample records about 17,000 clones, about 70% being singletons. The sample was CD8+ T cells sorted from blood (inferred from file names), taken from a patient given nivolumab and ipilimumab in sequence. These receptors were taken from a human donor with melanoma. CDR3s include the opening cysteine and the closing phenylalanine or tryptophan. Each record gives: J gene, V gene, clone size, D gene, CDR3 DNA, CDR3 protein. D genes are given only for firm matches. The size entry is marked missing in some rows and otherwise reads once, few, many or a size class.

j_gene: TRBJ1-2; v_gene: TRBV2; abundance: NA; d_gene: NA; CDR3nt: TGTGCCAGCATGCCCAAGGGGGTAAATGGCTACACCTTC; CDR3aa: CASMPKGVNGYTF
j_gene: TRBJ1-5; v_gene: TRBV6-4; abundance: NA; d_gene: TRBD1; CDR3nt: TGTGCCAGCAGTGACTCGAGGACAGGGGTGCGTCAGCCCCAGCATTTT; CDR3aa: CASSDSRTGVRQPQHF
j_gene: TRBJ2-7; v_gene: TRBV13; abundance: once; d_gene: TRBD2; CDR3nt: TGTGCCAGCAGCCCGGGACTAGCGGGAGCCGAGCAGTACTTC; CDR3aa: CASSPGLAGAEQYF
j_gene: TRBJ2-1; v_gene: TRBV6-4; abundance: NA; d_gene: TRBD1; CDR3nt: TGTGCCAGCAGTGGAGGGACAGGGACCTACAATGAGCAGTTCTTC; CDR3aa: CASSGGTGTYNEQFF
j_gene: TRBJ2-2; v_gene: TRBV7-2; abundance: few; d_gene: NA; CDR3nt: TGTGCCAGCAGCGGTAGCGTTTACTACGCGAACACCGGGGAGCTGTTTTTT; CDR3aa: CASSGSVYYANTGELFF
j_gene: TRBJ2-1; v_gene: TRBV5-1; abundance: NA; d_gene: NA; CDR3nt: TGCGCCAGCAGCTTGCGCTTCTCGCGGGGACCAGACAATGAGCAGTTCTTC; CDR3aa: CASSLRFSRGPDNEQFF
j_gene: TRBJ1-5; v_gene: TRBV6-1; abundance: NA; d_gene: NA; CDR3nt: TGTGCCAGCAGTGAGGTAGGCGGTAGCAATCAGCCCCAGCATTTT; CDR3aa: CASSEVGGSNQPQHF
j_gene: TRBJ2-7; v_gene: TRBV2; abundance: NA; d_gene: NA; CDR3nt: TGTGCCAGCAGTGAAACACGGCAGGGCTCCTACGAGCAGTACTTC; CDR3aa: CASSETRQGSYEQYF
j_gene: TRBJ1-2; v_gene: TRBV19; abundance: NA; d_gene: NA; CDR3nt: TGTGCCACTACCTCCCCAGGGATGTCCGGCTACACCTTC; CDR3aa: CATTSPGMSGYTF
j_gene: TRBJ2-7; v_gene: TRBV27; abundance: NA; d_gene: TRBD2; CDR3nt: TGTGCCAGCAGTTTACTGACTAGCGGGGCCTACGAGCAGTACTTC; CDR3aa: CASSLLTSGAYEQYF
j_gene: TRBJ2-3; v_gene: TRBV27; abundance: NA; d_gene: NA; CDR3nt: TGTGCCAGCAGTTTTCATGCTAGCACAGATCCGCAGTATTTT; CDR3aa: CASSFHASTDPQYF
j_gene: TRBJ2-3; v_gene: TRBV28; abundance: NA; d_gene: NA; CDR3nt: TGTGCCAGCAGTTGGTTTACCGGAGTCATTGGGACAGATACGCAGTATTTT; CDR3aa: CASSWFTGVIGTDTQYF
j_gene: TRBJ2-7; v_gene: TRBV5-6; abundance: NA; d_gene: NA; CDR3nt: TGTGCCAGCAGCTTGCCAGGGCAGGAGGGGTACTTC; CDR3aa: CASSLPGQEGYF
j_gene: TRBJ2-7; v_gene: TRBV4-1; abundance: few; d_gene: NA; CDR3nt: TGCGCCAGCAGCCAAGCAGGCAGGGTAGGCGAGCAGTACTTC; CDR3aa: CASSQAGRVGEQYF
j_gene: TRBJ1-5; v_gene: TRBV11-2; abundance: NA; d_gene: NA; CDR3nt: TGTGCCAGCAGCTTAGGAGGACTTCAGCCCCAGCATTTT; CDR3aa: CASSLGGLQPQHF
j_gene: TRBJ2-1; v_gene: TRBV6-5; abundance: NA; d_gene: NA; CDR3nt: TGTGCCAGCAGTTCAGGGTCGGTATATGAGCAGTTCTTC; CDR3aa: CASSSGSVYEQFF
j_gene: TRBJ2-5; v_gene: TRBV27; abundance: NA; d_gene: TRBD1; CDR3nt: TGTGCCAGCAGTCAAGACAGGGGGGAGACCCAGTACTTC; CDR3aa: CASSQDRGETQYF
j_gene: TRBJ2-2; v_gene: TRBV5-4; abundance: NA; d_gene: NA; CDR3nt: TGTGCCAGCAGCTTGAGTTCTCCAGACACCGGGGAGCTGTTTTTT; CDR3aa: CASSLSSPDTGELFF
j_gene: TRBJ1-1; v_gene: TRBV6-4; abundance: medium-sized; d_gene: NA; CDR3nt: TGTGCCAGCAGTGAACGGGAGAACACTGAAGCTTTCTTT; CDR3aa: CASSERENTEAFF
j_gene: TRBJ1-1; v_gene: TRBV6-4; abundance: once; d_gene: NA; CDR3nt: TGTGCCAGCAGTCTCCCACACCCGAACACTGAAGCTTTCTTT; CDR3aa: CASSLPHPNTEAFF
j_gene: TRBJ1-1; v_gene: TRBV27; abundance: NA; d_gene: TRBD1; CDR3nt: TGTGCCAGCAGGGTGGGGACAGGGCTGGTGAACACTGAAGCTTTCTTT; CDR3aa: CASRVGTGLVNTEAFF
j_gene: TRBJ2-2; v_gene: TRBV4-3; abundance: NA; d_gene: TRBD1; CDR3nt: TGCGCCAGCAGCCAATCGAATCGACAGGGGACCGGGGAGCTGTTTTTT; CDR3aa: CASSQSNRQGTGELFF
j_gene: TRBJ2-7; v_gene: TRBV27; abundance: NA; d_gene: TRBD1; CDR3nt: TGTGCCAGCAGCCGGGACAGGGTCAACGAGCAGTACTTC; CDR3aa: CASSRDRVNEQYF
j_gene: TRBJ1-2; v_gene: TRBV5-1; abundance: NA; d_gene: TRBD1; CDR3nt: TGCGCCAGCAGCCTCAACCCCGGGACAGTAAACTATGGCTACACCTTC; CDR3aa: CASSLNPGTVNYGYTF
j_gene: TRBJ2-3; v_gene: TRBV6-4; abundance: NA; d_gene: NA; CDR3nt: TGTGCCAGCAGTGATGGGACGGGAGTAAATACGCAGTATTTT; CDR3aa: CASSDGTGVNTQYF
j_gene: TRBJ2-1; v_gene: TRBV6-1; abundance: NA; d_gene: NA; CDR3nt: TGTGCCAGCAGTGTAACGGGAGTCTACAATGAGCAGTTCTTC; CDR3aa: CASSVTGVYNEQFF
j_gene: TRBJ2-7; v_gene: TRBV6-6; abundance: NA; d_gene: TRBD2; CDR3nt: TGTGCCAGCAGTCCCTCCCCGGGGGGCTACGAGCAGTACTTC; CDR3aa: CASSPSPGGYEQYF
j_gene: TRBJ1-1; v_gene: TRBV5-6; abundance: NA; d_gene: NA; CDR3nt: TGTGCCAGCAGCTTGGCAACCTCAGGGCTTGCTTTCTTT; CDR3aa: CASSLATSGLAFF
j_gene: TRBJ2-3; v_gene: TRBV7-9; abundance: NA; d_gene: TRBD2; CDR3nt: TGTGCCAGCAGCTTCAGCGGGAGCTCAGATACGCAGTATTTT; CDR3aa: CASSFSGSSDTQYF
j_gene: TRBJ2-1; v_gene: TRBV7-9; abundance: NA; d_gene: TRBD2; CDR3nt: TGTGCCAGCAGTTCACAGCAGCGGGGGAGCTCCTACAATGAGCAGTTCTTC; CDR3aa: CASSSQQRGSSYNEQFF
j_gene: TRBJ2-7; v_gene: TRBV27; abundance: few; d_gene: NA; CDR3nt: TGTGCCAGCACCGGGGTGGGCGAGCAGTACTTC; CDR3aa: CASTGVGEQYF
j_gene: TRBJ2-5; v_gene: TRBV27; abundance: NA; d_gene: NA; CDR3nt: TGTGCCAGCCGCCATCTGCTGGGAGGGGGAGAGACCCAGTACTTC; CDR3aa: CASRHLLGGGETQYF
j_gene: TRBJ2-7; v_gene: TRBV20-1; abundance: NA; d_gene: NA; CDR3nt: TGCAGTGCTAGTGAGACCTACGAGCAGTACTTC; CDR3aa: CSASETYEQYF
j_gene: TRBJ1-1; v_gene: TRBV5-1; abundance: NA; d_gene: NA; CDR3nt: TGCGCCAGCAGCTTGGAAGGGGGAGCTTTCTTT; CDR3aa: CASSLEGGAFF
j_gene: TRBJ2-3; v_gene: TRBV2; abundance: NA; d_gene: NA; CDR3nt: TGTGCCAGCATTCTAGCGACTAGCACAGATACGCAGTATTTT; CDR3aa: CASILATSTDTQYF
j_gene: TRBJ2-1; v_gene: TRBV15; abundance: NA; d_gene: NA; CDR3nt: TGTGCCACCAGCAGGGAGACAGCCGAGCAGTTCTTC; CDR3aa: CATSRETAEQFF
j_gene: TRBJ2-1; v_gene: TRBV27; abundance: NA; d_gene: NA; CDR3nt: TGTGCCAGCAGTTTAGGGAGCCCCGGGGATGAGCAGTTCTTC; CDR3aa: CASSLGSPGDEQFF
j_gene: TRBJ2-7; v_gene: TRBV6-1; abundance: few; d_gene: TRBD2; CDR3nt: TGTGCCAGCAGTGAGGCGGGGGGCTCCTACGAGCAGTACTTC; CDR3aa: CASSEAGGSYEQYF
j_gene: TRBJ2-5; v_gene: TRBV25-1; abundance: few; d_gene: NA; CDR3nt: TGTGCCAGCAGGGGGGGGGCGGCCCAAGAGACCCAGTACTTC; CDR3aa: CASRGGAAQETQYF
j_gene: TRBJ2-7; v_gene: TRBV2; abundance: NA; d_gene: NA; CDR3nt: TGTGCCAGCAGCCGTTCCTACGAGCAGTACTTC; CDR3aa: CASSRSYEQYF
j_gene: TRBJ2-7; v_gene: TRBV10-3; abundance: NA; d_gene: NA; CDR3nt: TGTGCCATCAGTGAGTCTTTTACAGAGACCGCCTACGAGCAGTACTTC; CDR3aa: CAISESFTETAYEQYF
j_gene: TRBJ2-6; v_gene: TRBV7-6; abundance: NA; d_gene: NA; CDR3nt: TGTGCCAGCAGCCCGAGACGGGGGGCAGTCCCTGGGGCCAACGTCCTGACTTTC; CDR3aa: CASSPRRGAVPGANVLTF
j_gene: TRBJ2-7; v_gene: TRBV5-1; abundance: NA; d_gene: TRBD1; CDR3nt: TGCGCCAGCAGCTTGGAGGGACAGAATCTCTACGAGCAGTACTTC; CDR3aa: CASSLEGQNLYEQYF
j_gene: TRBJ2-7; v_gene: TRBV7-9; abundance: NA; d_gene: TRBD2; CDR3nt: TGTGCCAGCAGCCGACGGACTAGCGGGTCCTCCTACGAGCAGTACTTC; CDR3aa: CASSRRTSGSSYEQYF
j_gene: TRBJ1-5; v_gene: TRBV19; abundance: NA; d_gene: TRBD1; CDR3nt: TGTGCCAGTAGTATAGTCGGAGGTCGGGACAGGGGTCACAATCAGCCCCAGCATTTT; CDR3aa: CASSIVGGRDRGHNQPQHF
j_gene: TRBJ2-2; v_gene: TRBV19; abundance: NA; d_gene: NA; CDR3nt: TGTGCCAGTAGTATAGGGGGGCCCGGGGAGCTGTTTTTT; CDR3aa: CASSIGGPGELFF
j_gene: TRBJ2-7; v_gene: TRBV18; abundance: NA; d_gene: TRBD1; CDR3nt: TGTGCCAGCTCACCAGAAATTGGGACAGGGGGCCCCTACGAGCAGTACTTC; CDR3aa: CASSPEIGTGGPYEQYF
j_gene: TRBJ2-7; v_gene: TRBV15; abundance: NA; d_gene: NA; CDR3nt: TGTGCCACCAGCAGAGCCGGTGCGGGACCGTACGAGCAGTACTTC; CDR3aa: CATSRAGAGPYEQYF
j_gene: TRBJ2-3; v_gene: TRBV7-9; abundance: NA; d_gene: TRBD1; CDR3nt: TGTGCCAGCAGCTACCGGGACAGGGCCACAGATACGCAGTATTTT; CDR3aa: CASSYRDRATDTQYF
j_gene: TRBJ1-4; v_gene: TRBV7-6; abundance: once; d_gene: NA; CDR3nt: TGTGCCAGCAGCTTAGCCAGGGGTGAAAAACTGTTTTTT; CDR3aa: CASSLARGEKLFF
j_gene: TRBJ2-2; v_gene: TRBV27; abundance: NA; d_gene: NA; CDR3nt: TGTGCCAGCAGTTCGACAGTTTCCCACACCGGGGAGCTGTTTTTT; CDR3aa: CASSSTVSHTGELFF
j_gene: TRBJ1-5; v_gene: TRBV4-1; abundance: NA; d_gene: NA; CDR3nt: TGCGCCAGCAGTGGTACGGGGACCCAGCATTTT; CDR3aa: CASSGTGTQHF